These T cell receptor beta chains were read from a single sample in a study of blood T cells in healthy people across ages. A single record per CDR3 protein comes from TCRdb applying MiXCR to the 5' RACE reads. The sample has 1,800,000 or so distinct CDR3 sequences; approximately 39% are singletons. The sequenced sample was blood. The receptors stem from a human donor in good health. Both conserved end residues are part of each CDR3. The D gene is left open where the match is weak. Not all rows give a size; the values are once, few, many and, for expanded clones, a class.

>13|TRBJ2-7|few|TRBV29-1|.
TGCAGCGTTGCAAGACGGTTGAACTACGAGCAGTACTTC
CSVARRLNYEQYF
>14|TRBJ2-6|.|TRBV2|TRBD1
TGTGCCAGCAGTGAAGACAGGGGGCCCAACGTCCGGACTTTC
CASSEDRGPNVRTF
>14|TRBJ1-2|few|TRBV9|.
TGTGCCAGCAGCCTACAACAGGGACCCTATGGCTACACCTTC
CASSLQQGPYGYTF
>15|TRBJ2-2|.|TRBV7-7|.
TGTGCCAGCAGCCGGTTCTCTGAGAACACCGGGGAGCTGTTTTTT
CASSRFSENTGELFF
>17|TRBJ1-2|few|TRBV20-1|TRBD1
TGCAGTGCCGCCATAGGACAGGGTTTAGCCCCCGGCTATGGCTACACCTTC
CSAAIGQGLAPGYGYTF
>16|TRBJ2-7|few|TRBV13|.
TGTGCCAGCAGCACCCGGGACTCCAGGAGCTCCTACGAGCAGTACTTC
CASSTRDSRSSYEQYF
>15|TRBJ2-3|few|TRBV7-3|.
TGTGCCAGCAGCTTAAGTGCGGAGCGCACAGATACGCAGTATTTT
CASSLSAERTDTQYF
>16|TRBJ2-3|.|TRBV6-5|.
TGTGCCAGCAGTTACTCGACCGTCGGATTCACAGATACGCAGTATTTT
CASSYSTVGFTDTQYF
>15|TRBJ2-1|many|TRBV12-3/TRBV12-4|TRBD2
TGCGCCAGCAGCCAACTAGCGGGGTCCTACAATGAGCAGTTCTTC
CASSQLAGSYNEQFF
>13|TRBJ2-1|.|TRBV7-2|.
TGTGCCAGCAGCTCACTGGGTTCCAATGAGCAGTTCTTC
CASSSLGSNEQFF
>13|TRBJ1-2|few|TRBV12-3/TRBV12-4|.
TGTGCCAGCAGTTTCTTTGCTCCCGATGGCTACACCTTC
CASSFFAPDGYTF
>15|TRBJ1-1|once|TRBV4-3|.
TGCGCCAGCAGCCAAAGAGAGGGGCTCAACACTGAAGCTTTCTTT
CASSQREGLNTEAFF
>14|TRBJ2-7|.|TRBV28|.
TGTGCCAGCAGTTTGCCAACAGCCTTCTACGAGCAGTACTTC
CASSLPTAFYEQYF
>14|TRBJ1-1|many|TRBV5-1|.
TGCGCCAGCAGCTCCAACACCATGAACACTGAAGCTTTCTTT
CASSSNTMNTEAFF
>14|TRBJ2-1|.|TRBV28|TRBD1
TGTGCCAGCAGCTACCTCTACAGGGGAAATGAGCAGTTCTTC
CASSYLYRGNEQFF
>15|TRBJ2-3|few|TRBV5-1|.
TGCGCCAGCAGCTTCGCCCAGGGGAACACAGATACGCAGTATTTT
CASSFAQGNTDTQYF
>14|TRBJ2-3|.|TRBV12-3/TRBV12-4|.
TGTGCCAGCAGTCCAGGACCTTCTCAAGATACGCAGTATTTT
CASSPGPSQDTQYF
>16|TRBJ2-1|few|TRBV7-9|.
TGTGCCAGCAGCTCGGGCCTAGCGAGGGGGGTAGATGAGCAGTTCTTC
CASSSGLARGVDEQFF
>14|TRBJ2-3|.|TRBV29-1|TRBD1
TGCAGCGTAGACCGGACAGGGGGAGCAGATACGCAGTATTTT
CSVDRTGGADTQYF
>15|TRBJ1-2|.|TRBV4-3|.
TGCGCCAGCAGCCAAGAAACAGGAACTTACTACGGCTACACCTTC
CASSQETGTYYGYTF
>15|TRBJ1-2|.|TRBV20-1|.
TGCAGTGCTAGAGATTTCGTAGCTTCTTCATATGGCTACACCTTC
CSARDFVASSYGYTF
>15|TRBJ1-1|.|TRBV12-3/TRBV12-4|.
TGTGCCAGCAGTTTCCAGGGGTTCGGCAACACTGGAGCTTTCTTT
CASSFQGFGNTGAFF
>14|TRBJ1-5|.|TRBV12-3/TRBV12-4|.
TGTGCCTCCGGGGGCCACTTACCCAATCAGCCCCAGCATTTT
CASGGHLPNQPQHF
>14|TRBJ2-3|few|TRBV6-6|.
TGTGCCAGCAGTCTCCCCTTAGATTTGGATACGCAGTATTTT
CASSLPLDLDTQYF
>16|TRBJ2-1|few|TRBV29-1|.
TGCAGCGTTGTCTTGTTTAGGGGGGGGACCTACAATGAGCAGTTCTTC
CSVVLFRGGTYNEQFF
>16|TRBJ1-6|.|TRBV12-3/TRBV12-4|TRBD1
TGTGCCAGCAGCCAGACAGGGGCATCCTATAATTCACCCCTCCACTTT
CASSQTGASYNSPLHF
>16|TRBJ2-2|few|TRBV11-2|TRBD2
TGTGCCAGCAGCCCCGGACTAGCGGGGGGGCCCGGGGAGCTGTTTTTT
CASSPGLAGGPGELFF
>14|TRBJ2-7|few|TRBV13|TRBD1
TGTGCCAGCAGCCCCTCGACAGGGATTCACGAGCAGTACTTC
CASSPSTGIHEQYF
>13|TRBJ1-2|.|TRBV29-1|.
TGCACCGTTGTCCAGGACAGTTCCTATGGCTACACCTTC
CTVVQDSSYGYTF
>12|TRBJ2-5|few|TRBV6-5|.
TGTGCCAGCAGTTACGAAGAAGAGACCCAGTACTTC
CASSYEEETQYF
>17|TRBJ2-1|.|TRBV4-3|TRBD2
TGCGCCAGCAGCCAAGATCTGGGGACTACAGACTACAATGAGCAGTTCTTC
CASSQDLGTTDYNEQFF
>13|TRBJ2-3|.|TRBV7-2|.
TGTGCCAGCAGCTTAGACGCTCTGTATACGCAGTATTTT
CASSLDALYTQYF
>13|TRBJ2-7|few|TRBV10-3|.
TGTGCCATCAGTGAGCTAGAGATTAACGAGCAGTACTTC
CAISELEINEQYF
>16|TRBJ2-2|few|TRBV9|.
TGTGCCAGCAGCGTAGAGCCCCAAGCAGGGACCGGGGAGCTGTTTTTT
CASSVEPQAGTGELFF
>14|TRBJ2-7|.|TRBV27|TRBD2
TGTGCCAGCAGCGGACTAGCGGGGGAGTACGAGCAGTACTTC
CASSGLAGEYEQYF
>16|TRBJ2-5|.|TRBV20-1|TRBD2
TGCAGTGCTAGGGTGCCCGGGGGGGCAAGCCGGGAGACCCAGTACTTC
CSARVPGGASRETQYF
>16|TRBJ1-2|.|TRBV5-6|TRBD1
TGTGCCAGCAGCTTCCCGACAGGGGGCCAGGACTATGGCTACACCTTC
CASSFPTGGQDYGYTF
>17|TRBJ1-4|few|TRBV7-9|.
TGTGCCAGCAGTACAAGTGGTAGTGCAGCCGGGAATGAAAAACTGTTTTTT
CASSTSGSAAGNEKLFF
>16|TRBJ1-4|.|TRBV25-1|TRBD1
TGTGCCAGCAGTGAACCTTGGGCAGGGGGCGTTGAAAAACTGTTTTTT
CASSEPWAGGVEKLFF
>16|TRBJ1-1|.|TRBV7-2|.
TGTGCCAGCAGCTTAGTGGGCGTTGGCTTGGGCACTGAAGCTTTCTTT
CASSLVGVGLGTEAFF
>16|TRBJ2-7|.|TRBV7-2|.
TGTGCCAGCAGCCCCCGGCTGGGCGGGACCCCCAGCGAGCAGTACTTC
CASSPRLGGTPSEQYF
>12|TRBJ2-3|.|TRBV11-2|.
TGTGCCAGCAGCCCTTGGCCAGATACGCAGTATTTT
CASSPWPDTQYF
>17|TRBJ2-5|.|TRBV9|.
TGTGCCAGCAGCTCAAGTAGGAGGGGCAACTGGGAGGAGACCCAGTACTTC
CASSSSRRGNWEETQYF